This entry describes one T cell receptor (beta chain). This clonotype was counted once. Its antigen is not yet known. A much larger clone differs by one base, so this may be a read error. The record originates from a study of molecular identifiers for immune sequencing clone quantification (dated by TCRdb to 2016 to 2018). Context from the whole study: For a replicate experiment, RNA from around 20,000 or 99,000 naive CD8 T cells was divided into five aliquots, of which four were sequenced. The study was a methods study using CD8 T cells to benchmark molecular-identifier clustering-based TCR repertoire sequencing (MIDCIRS) and TCR RNA copy counting. The paper's findings and limits, for the study overall: Even against a background of about 960,000 naive CD8 T cells, spiked-in Jurkat TCR RNA amounting to a single cell's worth was reported to be detectable. In CMV-specific effector cells, clones with more than 20 RNA copies accounted for over 99% of molecules, whereas in naive cells such clones accounted for under 1%. Naive libraries contained spiked-in Jurkat TCR RNA (approximately ten copies' worth), which is not part of the donor repertoire. Highly expanded clone sizes could be underestimated because identical TCR molecules may share a barcode. Modeling indicated about 3 TCR RNA copies recovered per cell, compared with 7.5 to 10 by digital PCR, which implies a capture efficiency of around 30%. When barcode sub-clustering was not used, chimeric consensus sequences inflated TCR diversity, with chimeras reaching as high as 47%.

Sequences MNHEY (CDR1) and SVGEGT (CDR2) are obtained from the germline V gene. There are 14 amino acids in the CDR3, from cysteine to phenylalanine inclusive. The kept DNA is CDR3 alone, 42 bases in frame from the first base. The library was built by means of PCR. TCRdb lists the instrument as Illumina HiSeq 4000. Preparation of bulk TCR libraries followed a previously described approach, with the TCR primers listed in Table S5. Total RNA was purified with the Qiagen AllPrep DNA/RNA kit. Reads from multiple sequencing runs of the same library were pooled before analysis. Per the authors' processing: Reads were retained only if an exact TCR constant sequence was present, and the retained reads were trimmed to 150 nt and grouped according to their 12-nt molecular barcodes. Reads within each barcode group were sub-clustered using a 15% Levenshtein threshold, and quality-weighted consensus sequences were constructed for each RNA molecule. Non-functional sequences were discarded, and so were lower-count sequences lying one edit away from another sequence. Based on fitting two negative binomial distributions, any barcode sub-cluster with under 20% of the maximum read count was discarded. TCRdb reworked the public reads: Q25 trimming with fastp, MiXCR clone assembly, productive beta chains retained. Rows merge per CDR3 protein into single entries with the most common DNA and genes. TCRdb's processing, not the authors' own work, is the source of the V and J calls. The sample table holds approximately 670,000 distinct CDR3 sequences, of which about 20% were seen once. Of the sample, 0.75% to 0.95% is held by the ten largest clones.

Naive CD8 T cell libraries were made from 20,000 to 1,000,000 sorted cells using 10%, 30% or 50% of purified RNA. On a BD FACSAria II, naive CD8 T cells were FACS-sorted as CD8+CD4-CCR7+CD45RA+ and collected into RLT Plus buffer. Detection sensitivity was tested by spiking Jurkat RNA equal to ten or so TCR copies' worth into samples containing about 17,000-1,000,000 naive CD8 T cells. CD8 T cells were enriched with RosetteSep CD8+ T Cell Enrichment Cocktail and Ficoll-Paque, followed by ACK red cell lysis. This sequence was found in a human donor in good health. Some libraries in this study had Jurkat cell RNA spiked in. Sample: naive CD8+ T cells from blood, with Jurkat cell RNA spiked in. The cell subset or site label here, explained by the study, means: FACS-sorted CD8+CD4-CCR7+CD45RA+ naive T cells. The sequence links TRBV6-2 or TRBV6-3 to TRBJ2-1, with 8 central nucleotides matching TRBD1. The CDR3 region has the sequence CATKPGTGYNGQFF. The nucleotide sequence is TGTGCCACCAAGCCCGGGACAGGCTACAATGGGCAGTTCTTC.